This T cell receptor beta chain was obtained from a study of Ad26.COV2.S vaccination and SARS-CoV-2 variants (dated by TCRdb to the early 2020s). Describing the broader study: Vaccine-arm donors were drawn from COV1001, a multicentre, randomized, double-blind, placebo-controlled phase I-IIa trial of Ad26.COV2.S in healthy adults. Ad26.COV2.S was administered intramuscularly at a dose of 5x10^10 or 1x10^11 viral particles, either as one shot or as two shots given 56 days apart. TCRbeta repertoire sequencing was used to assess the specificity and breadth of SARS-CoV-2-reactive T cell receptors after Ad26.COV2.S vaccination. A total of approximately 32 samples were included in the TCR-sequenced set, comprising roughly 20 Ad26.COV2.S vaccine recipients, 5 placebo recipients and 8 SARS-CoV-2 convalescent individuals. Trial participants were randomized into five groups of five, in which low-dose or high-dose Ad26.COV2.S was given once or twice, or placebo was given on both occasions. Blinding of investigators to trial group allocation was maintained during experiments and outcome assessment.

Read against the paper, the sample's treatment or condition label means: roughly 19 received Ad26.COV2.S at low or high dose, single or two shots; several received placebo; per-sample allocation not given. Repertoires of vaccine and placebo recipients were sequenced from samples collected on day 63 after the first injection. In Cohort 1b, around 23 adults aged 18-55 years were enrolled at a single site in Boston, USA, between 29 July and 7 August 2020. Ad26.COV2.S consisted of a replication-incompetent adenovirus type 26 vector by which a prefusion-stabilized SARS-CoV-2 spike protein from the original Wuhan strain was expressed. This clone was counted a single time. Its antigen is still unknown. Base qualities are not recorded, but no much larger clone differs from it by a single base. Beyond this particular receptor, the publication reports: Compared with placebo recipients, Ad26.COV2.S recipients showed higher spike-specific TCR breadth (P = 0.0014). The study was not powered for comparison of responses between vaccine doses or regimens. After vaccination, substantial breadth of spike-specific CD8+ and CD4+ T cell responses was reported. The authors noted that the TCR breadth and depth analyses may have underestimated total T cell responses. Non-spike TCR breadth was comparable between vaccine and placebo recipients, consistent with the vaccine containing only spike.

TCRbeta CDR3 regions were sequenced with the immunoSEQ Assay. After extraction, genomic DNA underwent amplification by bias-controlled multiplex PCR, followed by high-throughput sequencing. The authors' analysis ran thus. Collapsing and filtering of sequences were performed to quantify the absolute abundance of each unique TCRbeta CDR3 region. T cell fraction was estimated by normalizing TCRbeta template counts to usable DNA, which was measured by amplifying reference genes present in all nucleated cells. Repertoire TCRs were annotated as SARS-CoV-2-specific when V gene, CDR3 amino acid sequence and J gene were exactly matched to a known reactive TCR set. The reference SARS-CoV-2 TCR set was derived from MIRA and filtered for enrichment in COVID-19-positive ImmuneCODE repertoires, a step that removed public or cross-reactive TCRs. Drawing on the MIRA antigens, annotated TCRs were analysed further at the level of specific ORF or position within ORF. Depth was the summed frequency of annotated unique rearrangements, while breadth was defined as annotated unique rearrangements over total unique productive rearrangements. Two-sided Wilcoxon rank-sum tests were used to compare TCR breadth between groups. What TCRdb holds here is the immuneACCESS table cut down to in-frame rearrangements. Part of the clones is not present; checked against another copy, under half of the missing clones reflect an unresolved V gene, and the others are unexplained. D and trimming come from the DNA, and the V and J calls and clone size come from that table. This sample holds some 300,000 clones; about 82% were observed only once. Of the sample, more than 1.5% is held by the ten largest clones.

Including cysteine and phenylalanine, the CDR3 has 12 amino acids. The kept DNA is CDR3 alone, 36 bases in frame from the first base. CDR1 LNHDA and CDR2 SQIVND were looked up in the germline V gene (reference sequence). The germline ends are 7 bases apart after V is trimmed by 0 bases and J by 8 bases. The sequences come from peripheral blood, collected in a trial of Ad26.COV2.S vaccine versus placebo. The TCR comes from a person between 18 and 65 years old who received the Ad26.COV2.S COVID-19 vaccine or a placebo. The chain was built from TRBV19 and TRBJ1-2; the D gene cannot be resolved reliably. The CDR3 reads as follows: CASSIDHRGYTF. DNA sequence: TGTGCCAGTAGTATAGATCATCGAGGCTACACCTTC.